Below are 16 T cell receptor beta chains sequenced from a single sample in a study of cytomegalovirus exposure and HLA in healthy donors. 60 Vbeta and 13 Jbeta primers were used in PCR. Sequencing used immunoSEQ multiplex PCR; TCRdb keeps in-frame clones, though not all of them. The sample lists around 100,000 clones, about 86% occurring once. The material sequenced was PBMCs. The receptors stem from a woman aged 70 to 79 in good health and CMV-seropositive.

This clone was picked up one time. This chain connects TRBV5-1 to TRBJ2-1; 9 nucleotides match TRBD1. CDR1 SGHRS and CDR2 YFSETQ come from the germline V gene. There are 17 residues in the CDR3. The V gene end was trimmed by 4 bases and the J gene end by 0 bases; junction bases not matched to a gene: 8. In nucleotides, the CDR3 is TGCGCCAGCAGCCTGATCCCGACAGGGGGCTCCTACAATGAGCAGTTCTTC. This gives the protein CASSLIPTGGSYNEQFF.

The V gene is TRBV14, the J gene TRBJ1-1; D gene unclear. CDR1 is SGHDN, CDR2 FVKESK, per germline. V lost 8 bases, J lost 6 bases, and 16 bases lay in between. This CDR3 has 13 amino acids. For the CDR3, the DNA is TGTGCCAGCTCCCCTCACTTAGAACCTGAAGCTTTCTTT. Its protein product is CASSPHLEPEAFF.

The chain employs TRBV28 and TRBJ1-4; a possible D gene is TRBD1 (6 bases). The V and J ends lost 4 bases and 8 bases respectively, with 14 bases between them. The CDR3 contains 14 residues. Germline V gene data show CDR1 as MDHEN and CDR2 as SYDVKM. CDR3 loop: CASSWGGAQEKLFF. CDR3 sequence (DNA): TGTGCCAGCAGTTGGGGGGGGGCGCAGGAAAAACTGTTTTTT.

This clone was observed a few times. The CDR3 here is CASSLSGPYEQYF. As DNA, the CDR3 is TGTGCCAGCAGCTTAAGCGGCCCCTACGAGCAGTACTTC. This chain connects TRBV7-6 to TRBJ2-7; perhaps TRBD2 as D (5 bases). This CDR3 contains 13 residues. Germline CDR1 SGHVS, CDR2 FNYEAQ. V gave up 2 bases and J gave up 2 bases, with 7 bases separating them.

The CDR3 protein is CASSKDRDRVCNQPQHF. In DNA, the CDR3 is TGTGCCAGCAGCAAAGACCGGGACAGGGTCTGCAATCAGCCCCAGCATTTT. V is TRBV21-1 and J is TRBJ1-5; TRBD1, the table's D call, lacks a check against the DNA. TRBV21-1 is shown as a pseudogene. This CDR3 contains 17 residues.

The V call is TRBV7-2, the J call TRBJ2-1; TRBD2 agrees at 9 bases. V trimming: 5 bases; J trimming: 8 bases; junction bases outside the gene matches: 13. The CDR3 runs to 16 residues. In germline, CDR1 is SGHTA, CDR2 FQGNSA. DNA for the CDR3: TGTGCCAGCAGCCGCCTCGGGGCGGGAGGGCCTCATGAGCAGTTCTTC. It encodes CASSRLGAGGPHEQFF.

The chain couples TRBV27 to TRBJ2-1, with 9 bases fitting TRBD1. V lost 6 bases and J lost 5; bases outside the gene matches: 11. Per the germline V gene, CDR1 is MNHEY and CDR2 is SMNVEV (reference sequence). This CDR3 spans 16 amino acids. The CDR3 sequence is CASRPDRGSWDNEQFF. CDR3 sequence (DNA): TGTGCCAGCAGACCGGACAGGGGATCTTGGGACAATGAGCAGTTCTTC.

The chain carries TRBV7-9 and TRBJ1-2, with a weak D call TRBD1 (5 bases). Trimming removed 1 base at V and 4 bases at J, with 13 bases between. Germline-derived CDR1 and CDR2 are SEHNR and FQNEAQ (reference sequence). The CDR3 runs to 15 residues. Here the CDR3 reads CASSLEGKATYGYTF. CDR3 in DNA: TGTGCCAGCAGCTTAGAGGGGAAGGCGACCTATGGCTACACCTTC.

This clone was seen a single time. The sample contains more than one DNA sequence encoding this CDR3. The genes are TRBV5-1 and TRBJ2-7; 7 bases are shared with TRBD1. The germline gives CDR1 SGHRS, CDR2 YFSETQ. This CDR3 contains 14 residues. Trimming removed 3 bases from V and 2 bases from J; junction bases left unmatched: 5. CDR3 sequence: CASSSSGTAYEQYF. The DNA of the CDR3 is TGCGCCAGCAGCTCCAGTGGGACAGCCTACGAGCAGTACTTC.

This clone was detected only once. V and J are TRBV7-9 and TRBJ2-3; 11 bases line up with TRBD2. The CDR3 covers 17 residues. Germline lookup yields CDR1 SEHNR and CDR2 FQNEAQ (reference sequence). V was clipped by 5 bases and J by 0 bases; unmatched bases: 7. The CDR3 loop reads CASSPRRTSGSTDTQYF. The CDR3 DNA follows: TGTGCCAGCAGCCCCCGACGGACTAGCGGGAGCACAGATACGCAGTATTTT.

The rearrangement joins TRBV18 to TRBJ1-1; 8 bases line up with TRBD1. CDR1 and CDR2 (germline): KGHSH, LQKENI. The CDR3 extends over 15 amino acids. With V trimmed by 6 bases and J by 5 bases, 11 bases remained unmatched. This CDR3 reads CASSYLQGVGTEAFF. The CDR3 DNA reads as TGTGCCAGCTCCTACTTACAGGGGGTCGGGACTGAAGCTTTCTTT.

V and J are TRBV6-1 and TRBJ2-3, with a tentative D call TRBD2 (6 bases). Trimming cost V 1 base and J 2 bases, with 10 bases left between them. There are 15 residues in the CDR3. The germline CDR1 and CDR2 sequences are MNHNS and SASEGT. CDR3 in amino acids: CASSEGLGDTDTQYF. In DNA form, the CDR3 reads TGTGCCAGCAGTGAAGGACTAGGGGACACAGATACGCAGTATTTT.

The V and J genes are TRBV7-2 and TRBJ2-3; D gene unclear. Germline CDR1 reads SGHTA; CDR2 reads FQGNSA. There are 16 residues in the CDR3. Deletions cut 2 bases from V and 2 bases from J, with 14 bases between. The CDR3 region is CASSLLGWASTDTQYF. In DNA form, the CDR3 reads TGTGCCAGCAGCTTACTCGGCTGGGCCTCCACAGATACGCAGTATTTT.

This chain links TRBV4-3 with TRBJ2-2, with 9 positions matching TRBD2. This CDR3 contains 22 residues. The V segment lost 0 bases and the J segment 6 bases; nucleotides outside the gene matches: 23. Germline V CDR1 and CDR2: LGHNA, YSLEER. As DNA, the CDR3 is TGCGCCAGCAGCCAAGACCCGGGGCTAGCGGGGAAGGCAAAGGTGTATGCCGGGGAGCTGTTTTTT. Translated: CASSQDPGLAGKAKVYAGELFF.

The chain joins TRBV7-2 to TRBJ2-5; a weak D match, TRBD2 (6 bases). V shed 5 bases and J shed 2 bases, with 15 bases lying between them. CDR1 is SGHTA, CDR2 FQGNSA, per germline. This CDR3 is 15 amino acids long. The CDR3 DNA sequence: TGTGCCAGCAGCCCAGGGACTCGAGGACAAGAGACCCAGTACTTC. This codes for CASSPGTRGQETQYF. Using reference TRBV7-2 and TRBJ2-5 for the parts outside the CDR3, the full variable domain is GAGVSQSPSNKVTEKGKDVELRCDPISGHTALYWYRQSLGQGLEFLIYFQGNSAPDKSGLPSDRFSAERTGGSVSTLTIQRTQQEDSAVYLCASSPGTRGQETQYFGPGTRLLVL.

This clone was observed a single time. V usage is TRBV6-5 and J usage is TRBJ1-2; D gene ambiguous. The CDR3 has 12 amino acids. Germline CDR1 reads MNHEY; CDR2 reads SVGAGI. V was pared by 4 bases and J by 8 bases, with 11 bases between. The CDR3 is CASSSRTGGYTF. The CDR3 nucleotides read TGTGCCAGCAGTTCTCGGACTGGGGGCTACACCTTC.